A selection of T cell receptor beta chains follows, all from one sample in a study of shared clonotypes between healthy human individuals. Here immunoSEQ multiplex PCR was the method, and the copy in TCRdb shows in-frame clones only, minus some. Of fewer than 3 million clones listed, 85% to 95% are singletons. Sequences were obtained from naive CD4+ T cells from PBMCs. The receptor source for this set is a man aged 18 to 30 in good health. Some clones in this sample may be carry-over from other donors' samples. CDR3s include the opening cysteine and the closing phenylalanine or tryptophan. Each record gives: CDR3 protein, CDR3 DNA, J gene, D gene, clone size, V gene. The D gene is left open where the match is weak. Not all rows give a size; the values are once, few, many and, for expanded clones, a class.

CASSDIARVYGYTF | TGTGCCAGCAGTGATATTGCCAGAGTCTATGGCTACACCTTC | TRBJ1-2 | . | . | TRBV6-1
CASSLEGSPYEQYF | TGCGCCAGCAGCTTGGAAGGGAGCCCCTACGAGCAGTACTTC | TRBJ2-7 | . | . | TRBV5-1
CAIRGDRGHGQPQHF | TGTGCCATCAGGGGGGACAGGGGGCATGGTCAGCCCCAGCATTTT | TRBJ1-5 | TRBD1 | . | TRBV10-3
CASSEISPGDTYEQYF | TGTGCCAGCAGTGAAATTTCGCCAGGCGATACCTACGAGCAGTACTTC | TRBJ2-7 | . | . | TRBV6-1
CASSLGTGSVKLFF | TGCGCCAGCAGCCTGGGGACAGGAAGTGTGAAACTGTTTTTT | TRBJ1-4 | TRBD1 | . | TRBV5-1
CASSPLKTDTQYF | TGTGCCAGCTCACCACTGAAGACAGATACGCAGTATTTT | TRBJ2-3 | . | many | TRBV18
CASSSDRDGETQYF | TGTGCCAGCAGTTCCGACAGGGACGGAGAGACCCAGTACTTC | TRBJ2-5 | TRBD1 | . | TRBV28
CASSIDLPGQGTYEQYF | TGTGCCAGTAGTATAGACCTACCGGGACAGGGGACCTACGAGCAGTACTTC | TRBJ2-7 | TRBD1 | . | TRBV19
CASSLTRTGERGNTIYF | TGTGCCAGCAGCTTAACGAGGACAGGGGAAAGGGGAAACACCATATATTTT | TRBJ1-3 | TRBD1 | . | TRBV7-8
CASSVSGGNTQYF | TGTGCCAGCAGTGTTTCAGGAGGAAATACGCAGTATTTT | TRBJ2-3 | . | once | TRBV28
CASSSYGSYEQYF | TGTGCCAGCAGCTCCTACGGGAGCTACGAGCAGTACTTC | TRBJ2-7 | . | . | TRBV7-9
CASSKNTGGTTYEQYF | TGCGCCAGCAGCAAAAACACAGGGGGCACGACCTACGAGCAGTACTTC | TRBJ2-7 | TRBD1 | . | TRBV5-1
CASSQWFSGRETQYF | TGTGCCAGCAGCCAATGGTTCTCCGGGAGGGAGACCCAGTACTTC | TRBJ2-5 | TRBD2 | . | TRBV14
CATSRGEYTDTQYF | TGTGCCACCAGCAGGGGGGAGTACACAGATACGCAGTATTTT | TRBJ2-3 | . | . | TRBV15
CASTTGQGYNEQFF | TGTGCCAGCACCACCGGACAGGGCTACAATGAGCAGTTCTTC | TRBJ2-1 | TRBD1 | . | TRBV28
CASSSHRTGEETQYF | TGTGCCAGCAGCTCTCACCGGACGGGGGAAGAGACCCAGTACTTC | TRBJ2-5 | . | once | TRBV7-9
CASRDRENTEAFF | TGTGCCAGCAGGGACAGGGAGAACACTGAAGCTTTCTTT | TRBJ1-1 | TRBD1 | few | TRBV6-5
CASRSPGGADTQYF | TGTGCCAGCAGGAGCCCAGGGGGCGCAGATACGCAGTATTTT | TRBJ2-3 | TRBD1 | once | TRBV6-5
CASSSPGGDTQYF | TGTGCCAGCAGCTCTCCCGGGGGAGATACGCAGTATTTT | TRBJ2-3 | . | . | TRBV7-3
CAWRRGLAGQETQYF | TGTGCCTGGAGAAGGGGACTAGCGGGCCAAGAGACCCAGTACTTC | TRBJ2-5 | TRBD2 | once | TRBV30
CASSLQAGGVGELFF | TGTGCCAGCAGCTTACAAGCGGGAGGGGTCGGGGAGCTGTTTTTT | TRBJ2-2 | TRBD2 | . | TRBV7-2
CASSSIDSRSGNTIYF | TGTGCCAGCAGTAGCATAGACAGCAGATCTGGAAACACCATATATTTT | TRBJ1-3 | . | . | TRBV2
CSVQSPPTSCTF | TGCAGCGTTCAATCTCCCCCGACTTCGTGCACCTTC | TRBJ1-2 | . | . | TRBV29-1
CASSVLTTGGGNTEAFF | TGTGCCAGCAGCGTCTTAACCACAGGGGGCGGCAACACTGAAGCTTTCTTT | TRBJ1-1 | TRBD1 | . | TRBV9
CASGLAGQLNRAFF | TGTGCTAGTGGTTTGGCCGGACAGTTAAATAGGGCTTTCTTT | TRBJ1-1 | . | . | TRBV12-5
CASSMGRVESPLHF | TGTGCCAGTAGTATGGGCAGGGTGGAATCACCCCTCCACTTT | TRBJ1-6 | . | . | TRBV19
CASSFVLLNTEAFF | TGTGCCAGCAGCTTTGTCCTCCTGAACACTGAAGCTTTCTTT | TRBJ1-1 | . | once | TRBV7-2
CASSYRDGRYNEQFF | TGTGCCAGCAGCTACCGGGACGGGAGATACAATGAGCAGTTCTTC | TRBJ2-1 | . | . | TRBV5-4
CASSERDRVFANYGYTF | TGTGCCAGCAGTGAAAGGGACAGGGTTTTTGCTAACTATGGCTACACCTTC | TRBJ1-2 | TRBD1 | . | TRBV6-1
CASSGRRNQPQHF | TGTGCCAGCAGTGGACGGCGAAATCAGCCCCAGCATTTT | TRBJ1-5 | . | few | TRBV2
CASSFLISTTNYGYTF | TGTGCCAGCAGTTTCCTGATTTCTACAACAAACTATGGCTACACCTTC | TRBJ1-2 | . | . | TRBV27
CASSSLAGVGEQYF | TGTGCCAGCAGCTCACTTGCCGGGGTAGGGGAGCAGTACTTC | TRBJ2-7 | . | . | TRBV7-2
CATSRDSRGLSGNTIYF | TGTGCCACCAGCAGAGATTCTAGGGGGCTAAGTGGAAACACCATATATTTT | TRBJ1-3 | TRBD1 | . | TRBV15
CASRTGGSTEAFF | TGTGCCAGCAGAACAGGGGGTAGCACTGAAGCTTTCTTT | TRBJ1-1 | TRBD1 | . | TRBV27
CAISAPTSGRAREQYF | TGTGCCATCAGTGCCCCTACTAGCGGGAGAGCGAGGGAGCAGTACTTC | TRBJ2-7 | TRBD2 | once | TRBV10-3
CASSDPRASARNTIYF | TGTGCCAGCAGTGATCCCCGGGCCAGCGCCCGGAACACCATATATTTT | TRBJ1-3 | . | . | TRBV2
CATGTVQETQYF | TGTGCCACCGGGACGGTTCAAGAGACCCAGTACTTC | TRBJ2-5 | . | . | TRBV10-3
CASRRGSRDANYGYTF | TGTGCCAGCAGGCGTGGAAGCCGGGACGCTAACTATGGCTACACCTTC | TRBJ1-2 | . | . | TRBV5-6
CASGRGASDTQYF | TGTGCTAGTGGTCGGGGGGCTTCAGATACGCAGTATTTT | TRBJ2-3 | . | . | TRBV12-5
CASSGRGLGNQPQHF | TGTGCCAGCAGTGGACGGGGGCTGGGCAATCAGCCCCAGCATTTT | TRBJ1-5 | . | . | TRBV27
CASSPQKGGGGEAFF | TGTGCCAGCTCACCACAGAAGGGCGGTGGTGGTGAAGCTTTCTTT | TRBJ1-1 | . | . | TRBV18
CASSHPQGVTEKLFF | TGTGCCAGCAGTCACCCCCAGGGCGTTACTGAAAAACTGTTTTTT | TRBJ1-4 | . | once | TRBV6-6
CASSPTSGRLEQYF | TGTGCCAGCAGCCCTACTAGCGGGAGGCTCGAGCAGTACTTC | TRBJ2-7 | TRBD2 | once | TRBV7-2
CASSLTRDYGYTF | TGTGCCAGCAGTTTAACAAGGGACTATGGCTACACCTTC | TRBJ1-2 | . | . | TRBV28
CASSYEGTTGELFF | TGTGCCAGCAGTTATGAGGGAACGACCGGGGAGCTGTTTTTT | TRBJ2-2 | . | . | TRBV27
CASSLAEGSIYNEQFF | TGTGCCAGCAGCTTAGCTGAGGGGTCCATCTACAATGAGCAGTTCTTC | TRBJ2-1 | . | . | TRBV7-8
CASGLRGEGTQYF | TGTGCTAGTGGCCTAAGGGGCGAGGGGACCCAGTACTTC | TRBJ2-5 | . | . | TRBV12-5
CASSLDLSSSTDTQYF | TGTGCCAGCAGCTTGGATCTATCCAGTAGCACAGATACGCAGTATTTT | TRBJ2-3 | . | . | TRBV5-6
CASSLGGALNYGYTF | TGCGCCAGCAGCTTGGGGGGCGCGCTGAACTATGGCTACACCTTC | TRBJ1-2 | . | once | TRBV5-1
CASSQDKSGLVSYNEQFF | TGCGCCAGCAGCCAAGACAAATCGGGACTGGTCTCCTACAATGAGCAGTTCTTC | TRBJ2-1 | . | . | TRBV4-3
CASNTPPGTRTDTQYF | TGTGCCAGCAACACCCCGCCCGGGACCCGCACAGATACGCAGTATTTT | TRBJ2-3 | . | . | TRBV28
CASSLGTSVSGEQFF | TGTGCCAGCAGTTTAGGGACTAGTGTGTCGGGTGAGCAGTTCTTC | TRBJ2-1 | TRBD2 | . | TRBV28
CASTLLAGGAGELFF | TGTGCCAGCACCCTACTAGCGGGAGGTGCCGGGGAGCTGTTTTTT | TRBJ2-2 | TRBD2 | . | TRBV7-2
CASNPGQDYGYTF | TGTGCCAGCAATCCGGGGCAGGACTATGGCTACACCTTC | TRBJ1-2 | . | . | TRBV28
CASTVTIFSYEQYF | TGTGCCAGCACCGTTACAATCTTCAGCTACGAGCAGTACTTC | TRBJ2-7 | . | . | TRBV6-6
CASSLVEREYNEQFF | TGTGCCAGCAGCTTAGTGGAAAGGGAGTACAATGAGCAGTTCTTC | TRBJ2-1 | . | . | TRBV7-9